This TCR beta chain was documented in a study of blood T cells in healthy people across ages. Regarding the study as a whole: Per million T cells, the diversity of TCR beta decreased roughly linearly as age advanced. Considered underestimates were the diversity estimates obtained from one million T cells. A strong correlation was found between TCR beta diversity and the percentage of naive T cells.

About this clonotype: The antigen is undetermined.

Primed by a sample-barcoded 5' primer and a J-beta primer mix, a second PCR proceeded for about 7 to 11 cycles. MiXCR was run by TCRdb on the 5' RACE reads, yielding one entry per CDR3 protein. The sample includes more than 650,000 distinct CDR3 sequences, 53% seen only once; the top ten take approximately 41%. Trimming removed 5 bases from V and 6 bases from J; junction bases left unmatched: 6. Germline V lookup: CDR1 WNHNN, CDR2 SYGVQD (reference sequence). CDR3 length: 13 residues. Whenever a sample was processed, at least 6 million PBMCs were isolated. The chain combines TRBV10-1 with TRBJ1-2; 7 bases agree with TRBD1. The source is a man older than 75 in good health. Sequencing was carried out using blood. CDR3 sequence: CASSRDREDGYTF. DNA for the CDR3: TGCGCCAGCAGTCGGGACAGAGAGGATGGCTACACCTTC.